This T cell receptor beta chain was sequenced during a study of T cells in Graves' hyperthyroidism and ophthalmopathy. RNA transcripts were the template for amplifying TCR beta CDR3 regions. In the first-round RT-PCR of the TCR CDR3, the HTBI primer set was used. One entry per CDR3 protein results from TCRdb running MiXCR on the multiplex PCR reads. The sample comprises 500,000 to 650,000 distinct CDR3 sequences, 14% of which are singletons, and roughly 14% rests with the top ten. CDR1 and CDR2 (germline): SQVTM, ANQGSEA. Trimming pared 2 bases from V and 4 bases from J, leaving 18 bases between. The CDR3 covers 17 residues. This clonotype was detected only a few times. Its antigen remains unidentified. Findings of the study overall: In blood, most of the thyroid clonotypes expanded above 0.001 were also present.

When ophthalmopathy did not progress within 18 months, Graves' hyperthyroidism was considered stable. Patients showing uncontrolled infection, other autoimmune disease, pregnancy or lactation were ineligible. Each diagnosis was grounded in clinical symptoms, serum thyroxine and TRAb, thyroid ultrasound, and orbital computed tomography. The TCR comes from a woman in her thirties or forties with Graves' hyperthyroidism. V gene TRBV29-1 combines with J gene TRBJ2-6; TRBD1 is a possible D gene (5 bases). Sequencing was done on a sample of blood. In DNA, the CDR3 is TGCAGCGTTGAAACATCACAACAGGCCACCGGGGCCAACGTCCTGACTTTC. Its protein is CSVETSQQATGANVLTF. The full variable domain, its missing parts supplied by reference TRBV29-1 and TRBJ2-6, is SAVISQKPSRDICQRGTSLTIQCQVDSQVTMMFWYRQQPGQSLTLIATANQGSEATYESGFVIDKFPISRPNLTFSTLTVSNMSPEDSSIYLCSVETSQQATGANVLTFGAGSRLTVL.